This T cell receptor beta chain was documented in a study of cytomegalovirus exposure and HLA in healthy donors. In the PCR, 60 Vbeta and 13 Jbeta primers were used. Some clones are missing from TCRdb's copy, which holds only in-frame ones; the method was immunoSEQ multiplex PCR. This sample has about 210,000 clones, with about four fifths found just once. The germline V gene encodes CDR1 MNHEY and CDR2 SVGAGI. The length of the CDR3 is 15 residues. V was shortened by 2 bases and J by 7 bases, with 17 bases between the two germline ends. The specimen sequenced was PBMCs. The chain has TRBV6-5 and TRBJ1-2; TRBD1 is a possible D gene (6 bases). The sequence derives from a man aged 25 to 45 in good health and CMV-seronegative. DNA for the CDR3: TGTGCCAGCAGTTACGACTCTACAGGGTCGTTTGGCTACACCTTC. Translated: CASSYDSTGSFGYTF.